Shown below are 15 T cell receptor beta chains from a single sample sequenced in a study of blood T cell repertoires in COVID-19. Some clones are missing from TCRdb's copy, which holds only in-frame ones; the method was immunoSEQ multiplex PCR. The data hold 250,000 to 400,000 clones, with roughly 90% observed a single time. Sequencing was carried out using peripheral blood. Source of these receptors: a woman under 40 with COVID-19, enrolled during active disease.

The chain joins TRBV27 to TRBJ1-1; no reliable D call. In germline, CDR1 is MNHEY, CDR2 SMNVEV (reference sequence). The CDR3 loop spans 13 amino acids. Trimming removed 2 bases at V and 7 bases at J, with 11 bases between. CDR3 sequence reads: CASSLKEAGEAFF. The CDR3 DNA is TGTGCCAGCAGTTTAAAAGAAGCGGGTGAAGCTTTCTTT.

This chain uses TRBV3-1 (or the pseudogene TRBV3-2) with TRBJ2-3; the D gene is possibly TRBD1 (6 bases). From germline, CDR1 is LGHDT and CDR2 YNNKEL (reference sequence). V was shortened by 4 bases and J by 1 base, with 12 bases between the two germline ends. The CDR3 spans 15 residues. The DNA of the CDR3 is TGTGCCAGCAGCCTCAGGGGTGCCGGCACAGATACGCAGTATTTT. It codes for CASSLRGAGTDTQYF.

This clone has only one observation. The rearrangement links TRBV7-9 to TRBJ1-3; weak D call: TRBD1 (5 bases). Looked up from germline, CDR1 is SEHNR and CDR2 is FQNEAQ (reference sequence). This CDR3 is 15 amino acids long. Trimming removed 5 bases at V and 0 bases at J, with 11 bases between. For the CDR3, the DNA is TGTGCCAGCAGCCTGGGACTGATCTCTGGAAACACCATATATTTT. It yields the protein CASSLGLISGNTIYF.

The J gene is TRBJ1-4, the V gene TRBV19, with D perhaps TRBD1 (6 bases). CDR1 and CDR2 (germline): LNHDA, SQIVND (reference sequence). The CDR3 is made up of 14 amino acids. V lost 6 bases and J lost 2, with 10 bases in between. The CDR3: CASSRTATNEKLFF. DNA of the CDR3: TGTGCCAGTAGCCGGACAGCCACTAATGAAAAACTGTTTTTT.

The CDR3 nucleotides read TGTGCCAGCAGCCAAGGGGGTGGAGTCATGGGAGGCGAGACCCAGTACTTC. Protein: CASSQGGGVMGGETQYF. The V gene is TRBV3-1 (or the pseudogene TRBV3-2), the J gene TRBJ2-5; D may be TRBD2 (6 bases). The germline V and J ends were trimmed by 1 base and 5 bases, with 20 bases remaining between them. The length of the CDR3 is 17 residues. The germline gives CDR1 LGHDT, CDR2 YNNKEL (reference sequence).

The genes are TRBV5-1 and TRBJ2-3; 14 bases line up with TRBD2. Germline CDR1 is SGHRS and CDR2 is YFSETQ. V was pared by 3 bases and J by 2 bases, with 8 bases of the junction left unmatched. The CDR3 has 18 residues. The DNA for the CDR3 is TGCGCCAGCAGCTCGGGACTAGCGGGAGTCCTCAACACAGATACGCAGTATTTT. Its translation: CASSSGLAGVLNTDTQYF.

The genes are TRBV27 and TRBJ1-4; 11 bases align to TRBD1. The trim removed 6 bases at V and 7 bases at J, leaving 4 bases unmatched. The CDR3 consists of 14 residues. Per germline, CDR1 MNHEY and CDR2 SMNVEV (reference sequence). The CDR3 DNA reads as TGTGCCAGCAGCCCCGGGACAGGGGGTGAAAAACTGTTTTTT. Residues: CASSPGTGGEKLFF.

The rearrangement joins TRBV28 to TRBJ2-5; 14 positions match TRBD2. The CDR3 runs to 16 residues. The germline gives CDR1 MDHEN, CDR2 SYDVKM. Trimming cost V 5 bases and J 5 bases; bases outside gene matches: 7. The CDR3 DNA reads TGTGCCAGCAGTATGGGACTAGCGGGAGCTGTGGAGACCCAGTACTTC. Translated: CASSMGLAGAVETQYF.

V is TRBV7-3 and J is TRBJ2-1; the D gene is possibly TRBD1 (5 bases). Germline-derived CDR1 and CDR2 are SGHTA and FQGTGA. Trimming pared 6 bases from V and 6 bases from J, leaving 12 bases between. The CDR3 contains 13 residues. CDR3 nucleotide sequence: TGTGCCAGCAGTTTCACAGGCGGCAATGAGCAGTTCTTC. Protein sequence: CASSFTGGNEQFF.

This chain joins TRBV5-5 and TRBJ2-2; TRBD2 agrees at 7 bases. CDR3 length: 15 amino acids. Per germline, CDR1 SGHKS and CDR2 YYEKEE (reference sequence). Trimming at V came to 3 bases and at J to 5 bases, leaving 7 bases not matched to a gene. As DNA, the CDR3 is TGTGCCAGCAGCTGGCCGGGGGGACCAACCGGGGAGCTGTTTTTT. Amino acid sequence: CASSWPGGPTGELFF.

In DNA form, the CDR3 reads TGTGCCACCAGCATGGACAGGGGCCCGGGCACCATATATTTT. This translates into CATSMDRGPGTIYF. The gene calls are TRBV15 and TRBJ1-3, with TRBD1 matching 9 bases. Germline CDR1 reads LNHNV; CDR2 reads YYDKDF (reference sequence). The CDR3 consists of 14 residues. V shed 4 bases and J 9 bases; nucleotides not matched to a gene: 7.

In this sample, this clone turned up once. The V gene is TRBV3-1 (or the pseudogene TRBV3-2), the J gene TRBJ1-1, with D possibly matching TRBD1 (5 bases). Trimming shortened V by 1 base and J by 11 bases, and 8 bases separated the two germline ends. CDR1 and CDR2 from the germline V gene are LGHDT and YNNKEL (reference sequence). CDR3 length: 11 amino acids. DNA of the CDR3: TGTGCCAGCAGCCAAGCGGAGGGGGCTTTCTTT. Its protein is CASSQAEGAFF.

The rearrangement joins TRBV19 to TRBJ1-5; D remains ambiguous. CDR1 is LNHDA, CDR2 SQIVND, per germline (reference sequence). V gave up 7 bases and J gave up 0 bases, with 10 bases separating them. This CDR3 spans 14 amino acids. The CDR3 DNA is TGTGCCAGTATAGGAGCCTTTAGCAATCAGCCCCAGCATTTT. Its protein is CASIGAFSNQPQHF.

CDR3 nucleotides: TGTGCCAGCAGCTTGAGTAGCGGGAGGGCCATAGAGACCCAGTACTTC. Amino acid sequence: CASSLSSGRAIETQYF. This rearrangement joins TRBV5-8 to TRBJ2-5; 11 bases match TRBD2. CDR3 size: 16 residues. V was pared by 1 base and J by 4 bases, with 6 bases of the junction left unmatched. Germline values: CDR1 SGHTS, CDR2 YDEGEE.

J is TRBJ1-5 and V is TRBV4-2; weak D call: TRBD1 (5 bases). Germline CDR1 is LGHNA and CDR2 is YNFKEQ. This CDR3 region has 17 residues. V lost 0 bases, J lost 0 bases, and 12 bases lay in between. The CDR3 DNA follows: TGTGCCAGCAGCCAAGATCAGGTCAGGGATAGCAATCAGCCCCAGCATTTT. Its protein product is CASSQDQVRDSNQPQHF.